This entry features one TCR beta chain sequence. Germline V CDR1 and CDR2: MDHEN, SYDVKM. The CDR3 has 14 residues. V shed 4 bases and J shed 5 bases, with 12 bases lying between them. The sample belongs to a study of blood T cell repertoires in COVID-19. Study overall: Sample material is recorded as cDNA or gDNA derived from T cells, B-cell-depleted T cells, or PBMCs.

Per the original data handling: Nucleated cell number was recorded as an estimate derived from reference gene primer amplification. TCRdb keeps only in-frame clones here, not all; method: immunoSEQ multiplex PCR. The V and J calls and the clone size are those of that table, but D and trimming were determined from the DNA. Of roughly 65,000 clones detected, approximately 75% appear once; the ten largest clones hold approximately 50%. The sequencing input was peripheral blood. V usage is TRBV28 and J usage is TRBJ1-5; D gene unclear. The receptor comes from a human donor in a cohort sampled during active COVID-19. Here the CDR3 reads CASSWAGNHQPQHF. CDR3 nucleotides: TGTGCCAGCAGTTGGGCGGGGAACCATCAGCCCCAGCATTTT. Using reference TRBV28 and TRBJ1-5 for the parts outside the CDR3, the full variable domain is DVKVTQSSRYLVKRTGEKVFLECVQDMDHENMFWYRQDPGLGLRLIYFSYDVKMKEKGDIPEGYSVSREKKERFSLILESASTNQTSMYLCASSWAGNHQPQHFGDGTRLSIL.